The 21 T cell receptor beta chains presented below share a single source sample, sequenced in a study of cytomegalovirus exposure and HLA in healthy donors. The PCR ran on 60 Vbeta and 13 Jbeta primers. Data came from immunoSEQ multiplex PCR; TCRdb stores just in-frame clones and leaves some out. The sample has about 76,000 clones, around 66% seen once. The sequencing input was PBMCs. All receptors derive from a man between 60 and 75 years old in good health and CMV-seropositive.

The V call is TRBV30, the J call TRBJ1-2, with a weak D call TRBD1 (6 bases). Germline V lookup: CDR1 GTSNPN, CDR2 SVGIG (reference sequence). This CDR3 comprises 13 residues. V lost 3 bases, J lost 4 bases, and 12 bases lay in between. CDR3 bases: TGTGCCTGGAGGGGGGCAGGGACCTATGGCTACACCTTC. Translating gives CAWRGAGTYGYTF.

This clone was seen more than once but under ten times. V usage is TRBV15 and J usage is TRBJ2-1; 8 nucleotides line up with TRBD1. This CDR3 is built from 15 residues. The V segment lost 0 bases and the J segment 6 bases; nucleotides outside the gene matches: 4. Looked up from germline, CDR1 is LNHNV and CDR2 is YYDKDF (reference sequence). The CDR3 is CATSRERTGSNEQFF. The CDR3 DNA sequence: TGTGCCACCAGCAGAGAGAGGACAGGGAGCAATGAGCAGTTCTTC.

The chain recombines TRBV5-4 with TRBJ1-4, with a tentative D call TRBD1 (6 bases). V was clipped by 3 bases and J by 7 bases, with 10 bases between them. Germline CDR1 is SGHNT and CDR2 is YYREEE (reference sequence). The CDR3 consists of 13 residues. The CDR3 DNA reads TGTGCCAGCAGCTCGTCAGGGGTTGAAAAACTGTTTTTT. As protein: CASSSSGVEKLFF.

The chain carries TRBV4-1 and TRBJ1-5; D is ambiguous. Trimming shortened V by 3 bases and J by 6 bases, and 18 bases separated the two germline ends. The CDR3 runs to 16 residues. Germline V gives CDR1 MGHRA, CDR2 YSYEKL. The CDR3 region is CASSHQAGYVSQPQHF. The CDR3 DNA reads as TGCGCCAGCAGCCACCAAGCAGGTTATGTGAGTCAGCCCCAGCATTTT.

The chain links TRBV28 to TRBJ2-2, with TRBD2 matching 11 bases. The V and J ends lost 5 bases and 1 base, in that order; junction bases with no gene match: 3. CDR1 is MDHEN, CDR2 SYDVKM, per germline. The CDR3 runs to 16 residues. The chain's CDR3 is CASSPGTSGNTGELFF. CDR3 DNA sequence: TGTGCCAGCAGTCCCGGGACTAGCGGGAACACCGGGGAGCTGTTTTTT.

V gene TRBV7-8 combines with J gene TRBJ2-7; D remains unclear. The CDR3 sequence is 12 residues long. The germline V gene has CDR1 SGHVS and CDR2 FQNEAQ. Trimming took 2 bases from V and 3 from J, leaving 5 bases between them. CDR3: CASSLTDYEQYF. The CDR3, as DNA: TGTGCCAGCAGCTTAACAGACTACGAGCAGTACTTC.

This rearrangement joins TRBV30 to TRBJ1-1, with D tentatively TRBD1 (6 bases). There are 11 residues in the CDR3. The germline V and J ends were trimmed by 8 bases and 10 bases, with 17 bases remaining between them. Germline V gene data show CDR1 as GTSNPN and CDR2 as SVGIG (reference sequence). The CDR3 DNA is TGTGCCGCAACAGGGTTCCGTGGAGCTTTCTTT. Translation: CAATGFRGAFF.

This CDR3 is CASSPQGQSNEKLFF. Written as DNA, the CDR3 is TGTGCCAGCTCACCGCAGGGACAGAGTAATGAAAAACTGTTTTTT. V and J are TRBV18 and TRBJ1-4, with 7 bases that match TRBD1. Germline V gene lookup returns CDR1 KGHSH and CDR2 LQKENI. The ends lost 3 bases at V and 4 bases at J; junction bases unmatched: 5. The length of the CDR3 is 15 residues.

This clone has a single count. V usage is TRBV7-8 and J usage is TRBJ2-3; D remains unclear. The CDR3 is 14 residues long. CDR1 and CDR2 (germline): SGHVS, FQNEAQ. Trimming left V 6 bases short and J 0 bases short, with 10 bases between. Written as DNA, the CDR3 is TGTGCCAGCAGGACCGACTTCAGCACAGATACGCAGTATTTT. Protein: CASRTDFSTDTQYF.

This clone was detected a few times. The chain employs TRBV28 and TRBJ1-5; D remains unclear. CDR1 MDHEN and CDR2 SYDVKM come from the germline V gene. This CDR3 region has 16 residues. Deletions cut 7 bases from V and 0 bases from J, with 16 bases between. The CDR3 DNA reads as TGTGCCAGCACCCAACCGGGAGATTATAGCAATCAGCCCCAGCATTTT. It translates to CASTQPGDYSNQPQHF.

CDR3 loop: CASSRQETQYF. As DNA, the CDR3 is TGTGCCAGCAGTCGGCAAGAGACCCAGTACTTC. The chain recombines TRBV5-4 with TRBJ2-5; D is unresolved. The CDR3 covers 11 residues. The germline CDR1 and CDR2 sequences are SGHNT and YYREEE (reference sequence). V dropped 5 bases and J dropped 2 bases, with 4 bases sitting between them. Full variable domain (outside the CDR3, taken from reference TRBV5-4 and TRBJ2-5): ETGVTQSPTHLIKTRGQQVTLRCSSQSGHNTVSWYQQALGQGPQFIFQYYREEENGRGNFPPRFSGLQFPNYSSELNVNALELDDSALYLCASSRQETQYFGPGTRLLVL.

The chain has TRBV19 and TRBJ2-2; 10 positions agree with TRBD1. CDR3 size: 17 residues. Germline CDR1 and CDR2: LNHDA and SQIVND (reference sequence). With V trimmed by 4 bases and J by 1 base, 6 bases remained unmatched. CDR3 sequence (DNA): TGTGCCAGTAGTACCCGCCGGGACAGGGGGAACACCGGGGAGCTGTTTTTT. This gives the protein CASSTRRDRGNTGELFF. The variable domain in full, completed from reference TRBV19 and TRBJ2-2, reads DGGITQSPKYLFRKEGQNVTLSCEQNLNHDAMYWYRQDPGQGLRLIYYSQIVNDFQKGDIAEGYSVSREKKESFPLTVTSAQKNPTAFYLCASSTRRDRGNTGELFFGEGSRLTVL.

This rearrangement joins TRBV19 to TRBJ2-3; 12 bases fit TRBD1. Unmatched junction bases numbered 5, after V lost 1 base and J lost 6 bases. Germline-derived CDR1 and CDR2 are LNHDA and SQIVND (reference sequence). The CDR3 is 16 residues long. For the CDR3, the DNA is TGTGCCAGTAGTATAGGGGACAGGGGGCTGGTGGATACGCAGTATTTT. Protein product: CASSIGDRGLVDTQYF.

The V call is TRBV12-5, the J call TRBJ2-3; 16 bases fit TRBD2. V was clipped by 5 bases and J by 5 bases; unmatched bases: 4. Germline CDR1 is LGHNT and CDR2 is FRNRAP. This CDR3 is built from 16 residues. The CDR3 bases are TGTGCTAGTGGTACGGGACTAGCGGGAGGGGAAGATACGCAGTATTTT. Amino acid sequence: CASGTGLAGGEDTQYF. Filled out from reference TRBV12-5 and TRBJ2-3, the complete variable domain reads DARVTQTPRHKVTEMGQEVTMRCQPILGHNTVFWYRQTMMQGLELLAYFRNRAPLDDSGMPKDRFSAEMPDATLATLKIQPSEPRDSAVYFCASGTGLAGGEDTQYFGPGTRLTVL.

CDR3 in DNA: TGTGCCAGTACCTCTGAGGGTGGCTATGGCTACACCTTC. The encoded protein is CASTSEGGYGYTF. J is TRBJ1-2 and V is TRBV19; D ambiguous. Trimming stripped 7 bases from V and 4 bases from J, with 13 bases between. This CDR3 is 13 amino acids long. Germline CDR1 is LNHDA and CDR2 is SQIVND (reference sequence).

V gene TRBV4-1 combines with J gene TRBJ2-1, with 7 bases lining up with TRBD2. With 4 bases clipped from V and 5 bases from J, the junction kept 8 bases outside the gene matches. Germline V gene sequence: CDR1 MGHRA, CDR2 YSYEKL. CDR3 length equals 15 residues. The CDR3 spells CASSLGSGLHNEQFF. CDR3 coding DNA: TGCGCCAGCAGCCTGGGTAGCGGGCTTCACAATGAGCAGTTCTTC.

The CDR3 loop is CASSYGTSGSRSEQFF. The CDR3 DNA sequence: TGTGCCAGCAGCTACGGGACTAGCGGGAGTCGGAGTGAGCAGTTCTTC. The rearrangement joins TRBV11-2 to TRBJ2-1, with 14 bases aligning to TRBD2. The CDR3 covers 16 residues. Germline V gene data show CDR1 as SGHAT and CDR2 as FQNNGV. The ends lost 4 bases at V and 9 bases at J; junction bases unmatched: 8.

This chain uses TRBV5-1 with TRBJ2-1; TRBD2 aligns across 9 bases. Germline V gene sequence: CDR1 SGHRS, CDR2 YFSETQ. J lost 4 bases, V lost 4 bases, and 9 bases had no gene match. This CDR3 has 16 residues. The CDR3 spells CASSPPQTSGYNEQFF. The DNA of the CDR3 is TGCGCCAGCAGCCCTCCCCAAACTAGCGGGTACAATGAGCAGTTCTTC.

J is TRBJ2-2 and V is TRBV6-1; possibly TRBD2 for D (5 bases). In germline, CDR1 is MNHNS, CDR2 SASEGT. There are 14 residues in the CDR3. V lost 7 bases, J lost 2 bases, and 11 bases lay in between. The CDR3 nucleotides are TGTGCCAGCATAAGGACTCCAAACACCGGGGAGCTGTTTTTT. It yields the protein CASIRTPNTGELFF.

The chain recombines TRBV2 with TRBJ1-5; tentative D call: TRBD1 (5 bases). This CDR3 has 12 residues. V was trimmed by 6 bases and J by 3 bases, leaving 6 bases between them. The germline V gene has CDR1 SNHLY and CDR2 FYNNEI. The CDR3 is CASSRVNQPQHF. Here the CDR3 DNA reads TGTGCCAGCAGCAGGGTCAATCAGCCCCAGCATTTT.

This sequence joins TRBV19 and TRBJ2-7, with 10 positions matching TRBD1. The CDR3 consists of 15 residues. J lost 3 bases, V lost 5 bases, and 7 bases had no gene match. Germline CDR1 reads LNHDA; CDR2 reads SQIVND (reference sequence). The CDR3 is CASSPGTGDFYEQYF. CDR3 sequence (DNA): TGTGCCAGTAGTCCCGGGACAGGGGATTTCTACGAGCAGTACTTC.